The 30 T cell receptor beta chains presented below share a single source sample, sequenced in a study of T cells in localized non-small cell lung cancer. Here immunoSEQ multiplex PCR was the method, and the copy in TCRdb shows in-frame clones only, minus some. The data contain tens of thousands of clones, about 90% of them singletons. The starting material was peripheral blood, obtained before any cancer treatment. These receptors were collected from a male donor aged 60 or over with stage I squamous cell lung carcinoma.

This rearrangement joins TRBV15 to TRBJ1-2; D remains ambiguous. Trimming pared 0 bases from V and 10 bases from J, leaving 12 bases between. The CDR3 sequence is 13 residues long. Germline CDR1 is LNHNV and CDR2 is YYDKDF (reference sequence). The CDR3 nucleotides read TGTGCCACCAGCAGAGATCGCTGGGGAGTCTACACCTTC. Translated, it gives CATSRDRWGVYTF.

This clone was seen once. The rearrangement joins TRBV9 to TRBJ2-2; 11 positions match TRBD2. Germline trimming cut 0 bases from V and 1 base from J; bases unmatched to any gene: 2. CDR1 is SGDLS and CDR2 is YYNGEE in the germline V gene. This CDR3 comprises 17 residues. CDR3 nucleotides: TGTGCCAGCAGCGTAGGCCTAGCGGGGGGGAACACCGGGGAGCTGTTTTTT. It codes for CASSVGLAGGNTGELFF.

The chain recombines TRBV7-2 with TRBJ1-3; 10 positions match TRBD1. Germline V lookup: CDR1 SGHTA, CDR2 FQGNSA. Losses at the gene ends were 3 bases for V and 4 bases for J; bases not matched to a gene: 6. This CDR3 has 16 amino acids. CDR3 nucleotide sequence: TGTGCCAGCAGCTTCCGGGACAGGGGTCCCGGAAACACCATATATTTT. Amino acid sequence: CASSFRDRGPGNTIYF.

In this sample, this clone turned up a few times. The CDR3 reads CASTRGANTGELFF. The CDR3 coding sequence is TGTGCCAGTACCAGGGGCGCGAACACCGGGGAGCTGTTTTTT. The rearrangement joins TRBV19 to TRBJ2-2, with D perhaps TRBD1 (6 bases). CDR3 length: 14 residues. Germline V gene sequence: CDR1 LNHDA, CDR2 SQIVND (reference sequence). V gave up 7 bases and J gave up 0 bases, with 9 bases separating them.

This sequence joins TRBV27 and TRBJ2-5; 10 bases line up with TRBD1. The CDR3 is made up of 15 amino acids. With V trimmed by 7 bases and J by 1 base, 6 bases remained unmatched. In germline, CDR1 is MNHEY, CDR2 SMNVEV (reference sequence). The DNA of the CDR3 is TGTGCCAGCACTTACGGGACAGGGGCCCAAGAGACCCAGTACTTC. Residues: CASTYGTGAQETQYF.

The genes are TRBV2 and TRBJ2-7; D gene ambiguous. This CDR3 contains 12 residues. V lost 6 bases, J lost 3 bases, and 9 bases lay in between. Germline V gene sequence: CDR1 SNHLY, CDR2 FYNNEI. The CDR3 here is CASSQEVYEQYF. The CDR3 bases are TGTGCCAGCAGCCAAGAGGTCTACGAGCAGTACTTC.

CDR3 protein: CASSTRTGGIAFF. The CDR3 DNA sequence: TGTGCCAGCAGCACCCGGACAGGGGGGATAGCTTTCTTT. This chain uses TRBV9 with TRBJ1-1, with TRBD1 matching 10 bases. The germline CDR1 and CDR2 sequences are SGDLS and YYNGEE. The CDR3 totals 13 residues. Trimming removed 4 bases from V and 10 bases from J; junction bases left unmatched: 7.

This clone appeared once. The chain uses TRBV6-5 and TRBJ2-4, with 8 bases matching TRBD2. The length of the CDR3 is 15 residues. The germline V gene encodes CDR1 MNHEY and CDR2 SVGAGI. V dropped 6 bases and J dropped 6; count of bases not matched to a gene: 10. CDR3 in amino acids: CASSLFREGTNIQYF. The CDR3 region has the DNA TGTGCCAGCAGCCTCTTCCGGGAGGGAACAAACATTCAGTACTTC.

The chain recombines TRBV6-5 with TRBJ1-5, with D perhaps TRBD1 (5 bases). Germline CDR1 and CDR2: MNHEY and SVGAGI. V dropped 2 bases and J dropped 4 bases, with 9 bases sitting between them. The CDR3 spans 14 residues. The CDR3 coding sequence is TGTGCCAGCAGTTACCGGGGCCCTAATCAGCCCCAGCATTTT. Its protein product is CASSYRGPNQPQHF.

The chain employs TRBV18 and TRBJ2-3; D unclear. The CDR3 is made up of 13 amino acids. Germline V CDR1 and CDR2: KGHSH, LQKENI. V lost 5 bases and J lost 2, with 8 bases in between. The CDR3 spells CASSSRLTDTQYF. The CDR3 DNA reads TGTGCCAGCTCATCGCGACTCACAGATACGCAGTATTTT.

The rearrangement uses TRBV7-9 and TRBJ1-3; D is uncertain. Trimming took 1 base from V and 0 from J, leaving 4 bases between them. The CDR3 covers 14 residues. CDR1 and CDR2 (germline): SEHNR, FQNEAQ (reference sequence). The CDR3 is CASSLVFSGNTIYF. The CDR3 bases are TGTGCCAGCAGCTTAGTCTTCTCTGGAAACACCATATATTTT.

The chain links TRBV4-1 to TRBJ1-3; maybe TRBD1 (6 bases). The CDR3 totals 14 residues. V was pared by 5 bases and J by 1 base, with 9 bases between. CDR1 is MGHRA, CDR2 YSYEKL, per germline. This CDR3 is CASSATGSGNTIYF. The CDR3 coding sequence is TGCGCCAGCAGCGCCACAGGGTCTGGAAACACCATATATTTT.

V gene TRBV30 combines with J gene TRBJ2-5; D gene uncertain. Germline V CDR1 and CDR2: GTSNPN, SVGIG (reference sequence). The CDR3 loop spans 11 amino acids. Trimming took 4 bases from V and 2 from J, leaving 5 bases between them. The CDR3 bases are TGTGCCTGGACGGTTCAAGAGACCCAGTACTTC. It specifies CAWTVQETQYF.

The rearrangement links TRBV5-1 to TRBJ2-5; D is possibly TRBD1 (5 bases). In germline, CDR1 is SGHRS, CDR2 YFSETQ. The CDR3 contains 15 residues. Between the trimmed V and J ends, which lost 2 bases and 4 bases, there was a span of 15 bases. The chain's CDR3 is CASSFGSQGTETQYF. For the CDR3, the DNA is TGCGCCAGCAGCTTCGGCTCCCAGGGCACAGAGACCCAGTACTTC.

V and J are TRBV5-4 and TRBJ2-1; TRBD2 matches 7 bases. The CDR3 runs to 14 residues. The V gene end was trimmed by 2 bases and the J gene end by 10 bases; junction bases not matched to a gene: 9. Germline CDR1 and CDR2: SGHNT and YYREEE (reference sequence). The DNA for the CDR3 is TGTGCCAGCAGCTTACAAGCGGGAAAGGGGGAGCAGTTCTTC. Residues: CASSLQAGKGEQFF.

This chain links TRBV7-3 with TRBJ2-6; D is unresolved. Looked up from germline, CDR1 is SGHTA and CDR2 is FQGTGA. The CDR3 consists of 15 residues. V shed 5 bases and J shed 1 base, with 9 bases lying between them. The CDR3 DNA reads TGTGCCAGCAGCCCAAGGTTATCTGGGGCCAACGTCCTGACTTTC. Residues: CASSPRLSGANVLTF.

The chain carries TRBV29-1 and TRBJ1-1; D is unresolved. This CDR3 contains 12 residues. Germline CDR1 and CDR2: SQVTM and ANQGSEA. Trimming pared 4 bases from V and 2 bases from J, leaving 8 bases between. The chain's CDR3 is CSVGALNTEAFF. The CDR3 DNA sequence: TGCAGCGTTGGGGCCCTCAACACTGAAGCTTTCTTT.

The chain uses TRBV7-2 and TRBJ2-4; D perhaps matches TRBD1 (6 bases). CDR1 and CDR2 from the germline V gene are SGHTA and FQGNSA. V lost 1 base to trimming and J lost 7 bases, with 14 bases between them. This CDR3 has 15 residues. CDR3 region: CASSLGGQSGNIQYF. In DNA form, the CDR3 reads TGTGCCAGCAGCTTAGGGGGGCAGTCAGGGAACATTCAGTACTTC. The full variable domain, rest sourced from reference TRBV7-2 and TRBJ2-4, is GAGVSQSPSNKVTEKGKDVELRCDPISGHTALYWYRQSLGQGLEFLIYFQGNSAPDKSGLPSDRFSAERTGGSVSTLTIQRTQQEDSAVYLCASSLGGQSGNIQYFGAGTRLSVL.

In this sample, this clone turned up a few times. This chain links TRBV5-3 with TRBJ1-4; 8 bases line up with TRBD1. TRBV5-3 qualifies as an ORF whose function is uncertain. The CDR3 contains 20 residues. Germline trimming cut 4 bases from V and 0 bases from J; bases unmatched to any gene: 17. CDR3 residues: CARSLIQHRGELATNEKLFF. The CDR3 bases are TGTGCCAGAAGCCTGATACAACACAGGGGGGAACTTGCAACTAATGAAAAACTGTTTTTT.

The rearrangement uses TRBV19 and TRBJ2-7; D is perhaps TRBD1 or TRBD2 (5 bases each). Per germline, CDR1 LNHDA and CDR2 SQIVND (reference sequence). This CDR3 is 17 amino acids long. V lost 6 bases to trimming and J lost 2 bases, with 23 bases between them. The CDR3 loop reads CASRISAGTAIAYEQYF. In DNA form, the CDR3 reads TGTGCCAGTAGGATCTCCGCCGGGACCGCGATTGCCTACGAGCAGTACTTC.

This clone came up once. This rearrangement joins TRBV7-9 to TRBJ2-3, with unresolved D. CDR1 SEHNR and CDR2 FQNEAQ come from the germline V gene (reference sequence). The CDR3 runs 12 residues. V was cut by 2 bases and J by 6 bases, with 6 bases left in between. CDR3 sequence (DNA): TGTGCCAGCAGCTTAAGCGTGGATACGCAGTATTTT. Encoded protein: CASSLSVDTQYF.

The chain couples TRBV7-2 to TRBJ2-5; the D is unclear. From germline, CDR1 is SGHTA and CDR2 FQGNSA. V lost 6 bases, J lost 2 bases, and 10 bases lay in between. The CDR3 sequence is 13 residues long. CDR3 region: CASRGSLQETQYF. CDR3 nucleotides: TGTGCCAGCAGGGGGTCTCTTCAAGAGACCCAGTACTTC.

This clone was observed once. This chain uses TRBV5-4 with TRBJ2-7, with 11 nucleotides matching TRBD2. The CDR3 is 14 amino acids. The trim removed 0 bases at V and 11 bases at J, leaving 7 bases unmatched. The germline gives CDR1 SGHNT, CDR2 YYREEE (reference sequence). The CDR3 nucleotides read TGTGCCAGCAGCTTGGTTACTAGCGGGAGTCCGGAGTACTTC. Its translation is CASSLVTSGSPEYF. Full variable domain (rest looked up from reference TRBV5-4 and TRBJ2-7): ETGVTQSPTHLIKTRGQQVTLRCSSQSGHNTVSWYQQALGQGPQFIFQYYREEENGRGNFPPRFSGLQFPNYSSELNVNALELDDSALYLCASSLVTSGSPEYFGPGTRLTVT.

The chain employs TRBV2 and TRBJ1-2; no clear D gene. From germline, CDR1 is SNHLY and CDR2 FYNNEI. Deletions cut 5 bases from V and 4 bases from J, with 11 bases between. CDR3 length: 13 residues. CDR3 sequence: CASSSGSSYGYTF. CDR3 bases: TGTGCCAGCAGTTCGGGGTCGTCCTATGGCTACACCTTC.

This clone was found once. The chain uses TRBV2 and TRBJ2-2; D assignment may be TRBD1 or TRBD2 (5 bases each). The CDR3 extends over 13 amino acids. V lost 4 bases and J lost 5, with 8 bases in between. Germline CDR1 reads SNHLY; CDR2 reads FYNNEI. For the CDR3, the DNA is TGTGCCAGCAGTGGGGGACCGACCGGGGAGCTGTTTTTT. It is translated as CASSGGPTGELFF.

The chain has TRBV7-2 and TRBJ1-3, with D unclear. The V gene lost 1 base and the J gene lost 8 bases, with 9 bases spanning the gap. Germline CDR1 and CDR2: SGHTA and FQGNSA. The CDR3 is 13 amino acids. The CDR3 region has the DNA TGTGCCAGCAGCTTAGAGAGAGGCGACACCATATATTTT. Amino acids: CASSLERGDTIYF.

The chain has TRBV29-1 and TRBJ2-3, with a possible D match to TRBD2 (6 bases). The CDR3 has 11 amino acids. Germline CDR1 is SQVTM and CDR2 is ANQGSEA. The V end was cut by 3 bases, the J end by 5 bases, with 6 bases between. The chain's CDR3 is CSVDGGDTQYF. The CDR3 nucleotides are TGCAGCGTTGACGGGGGAGATACGCAGTATTTT.

V and J are TRBV5-4 and TRBJ2-5, with 7 bases aligning to TRBD1. CDR1 is SGHNT, CDR2 YYREEE, per germline (reference sequence). The trim removed 0 bases at V and 4 bases at J, leaving 9 bases unmatched. CDR3 length: 16 amino acids. This chain's CDR3 is CASSLDRQGGGETQYF. As DNA, the CDR3 is TGTGCCAGCAGCTTGGATCGACAGGGCGGAGGAGAGACCCAGTACTTC.

In this sample, this clone turned up a few times. The genes are TRBV10-3 and TRBJ2-2; D possibly corresponds to TRBD1 (6 bases). V shed 1 base and J shed 6 bases, with 15 bases lying between them. Germline-derived CDR1 and CDR2 are ENHRY and SYGVKD. The CDR3 has 16 residues. The CDR3 region is CAISEWGQGNAGELFF. CDR3 coding DNA: TGTGCCATCAGTGAGTGGGGGCAGGGTAACGCCGGGGAGCTGTTTTTT.

The rearrangement joins TRBV11-2 to TRBJ1-2, with 7 bases matching TRBD1. The CDR3 totals 14 residues. Germline lookup yields CDR1 SGHAT and CDR2 FQNNGV. The V segment lost 5 bases and the J segment 9 bases; nucleotides outside the gene matches: 12. CDR3 protein: CASSLRQGIGSYTF. The CDR3 DNA follows: TGTGCCAGCAGCCTTCGACAGGGTATAGGAAGCTACACCTTC. The variable domain in full, completed from reference TRBV11-2 and TRBJ1-2, reads EAGVAQSPRYKIIEKRQSVAFWCNPISGHATLYWYQQILGQGPKLLIQFQNNGVVDDSQLPKDRFSAERLKGVDSTLKIQPAKLEDSAVYLCASSLRQGIGSYTFGSGTRLTVV.